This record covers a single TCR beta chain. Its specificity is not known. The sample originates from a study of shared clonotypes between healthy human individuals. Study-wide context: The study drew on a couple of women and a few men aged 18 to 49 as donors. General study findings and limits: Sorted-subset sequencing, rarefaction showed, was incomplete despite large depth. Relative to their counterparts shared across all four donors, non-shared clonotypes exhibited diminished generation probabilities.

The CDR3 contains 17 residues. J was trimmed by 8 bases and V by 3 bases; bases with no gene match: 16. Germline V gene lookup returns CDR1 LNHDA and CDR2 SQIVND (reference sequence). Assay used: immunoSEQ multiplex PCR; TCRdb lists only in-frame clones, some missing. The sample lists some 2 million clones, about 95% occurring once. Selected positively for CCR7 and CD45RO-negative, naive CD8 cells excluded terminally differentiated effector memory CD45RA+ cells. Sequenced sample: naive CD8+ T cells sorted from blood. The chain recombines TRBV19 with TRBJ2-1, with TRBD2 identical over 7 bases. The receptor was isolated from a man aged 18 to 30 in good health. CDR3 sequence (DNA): TGTGCCAGTAGTATCGGAACCTGGGGGAGGGCCTTGGATGAGCAGTTCTTC. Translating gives CASSIGTWGRALDEQFF.